Shown below are 27 T cell receptor beta chains from a single sample sequenced in a study of T cell changes during pregnancy in multiple sclerosis (dated by TCRdb to the late 2010s). The library was prepared using the immunoSEQ multiplex PCR assay. TCRdb holds this immuneACCESS table with in-frame rearrangements only. Some clones are missing; in checked studies, unresolved V genes explain under half, and the rest has no known cause. For this sample the table gives tens of thousands of clones, of which 94% were detected only once. More than 0.45% of the sample is held by the ten biggest clonotypes. The input for sequencing was CD4+ T cells from peripheral blood mononuclear cells, taken in the first trimester of pregnancy. All receptors come from a female donor with multiple sclerosis, enrolled in a pregnancy study.

This chain uses TRBV5-1 with TRBJ2-3; D is possibly TRBD2 (6 bases). CDR1 and CDR2 from the germline V gene are SGHRS and YFSETQ. The CDR3 is 13 amino acids. V gave up 4 bases and J gave up 6 bases, with 12 bases separating them. The CDR3 DNA follows: TGCGCCAGCAGCCCAGCTAGCGCTGATACGCAGTATTTT. Its protein is CASSPASADTQYF. The full variable domain, rest sourced from reference TRBV5-1 and TRBJ2-3, is KAGVTQTPRYLIKTRGQQVTLSCSPISGHRSVSWYQQTPGQGLQFLFEYFSETQRNKGNFPGRFSGRQFSNSRSEMNVSTLELGDSALYLCASSPASADTQYFGPGTRLTVL.

This clone has just one count. The chain joins TRBV5-1 to TRBJ2-3; TRBD1 might be the D (6 bases). The CDR3 loop spans 13 amino acids. Germline assignment: CDR1 SGHRS and CDR2 YFSETQ. V was cut by 2 bases and J by 4 bases, with 8 bases left in between. DNA for the CDR3: TGCGCCAGCAGCTTCCAGGGGTCAGATACGCAGTATTTT. Its protein product is CASSFQGSDTQYF.

The chain carries TRBV6-1 and TRBJ1-5; 7 positions match TRBD1. Per the germline V gene, CDR1 is MNHNS and CDR2 is SASEGT. V shed 5 bases, J shed 4 bases, and the junction held 5 bases outside the gene matches. The CDR3 contains 14 residues. The DNA of the CDR3 is TGTGCCAGCAGTTGGACAGGCGATAATCAGCCCCAGCATTTT. This codes for CASSWTGDNQPQHF.

The chain employs TRBV5-4 and TRBJ2-3, with TRBD2 matching over 14 bases. Per the germline V gene, CDR1 is SGHNT and CDR2 is YYREEE (reference sequence). This CDR3 region has 18 residues. The V and J ends lost 4 bases and 0 bases, in that order; junction bases with no gene match: 7. As DNA, the CDR3 is TGTGCCAGCAGCCCAGGACTAGCGGGGGGACCTAGCACAGATACGCAGTATTTT. Protein sequence: CASSPGLAGGPSTDTQYF.

The V gene is TRBV9, the J gene TRBJ2-5, with 12 bases matching TRBD2. After removal of 6 bases from V and 4 bases from J, the junction contained 4 bases not matched to a gene. The germline CDR1 and CDR2 sequences are SGDLS and YYNGEE. This CDR3 is 14 amino acids long. The DNA for the CDR3 is TGTGCCAGCACAGAGACTAGCGGGGGAGAGACCCAGTACTTC. Translating gives CASTETSGGETQYF.

The chain is built from TRBV7-9 and TRBJ1-2, with TRBD1 matching 8 bases. In germline, CDR1 is SEHNR, CDR2 FQNEAQ (reference sequence). The CDR3 runs 15 residues. V trimming: 4 bases; J trimming: 6 bases; junction bases outside the gene matches: 10. As DNA, the CDR3 is TGTGCCAGCAGCTCCCCGGACAGGGCTGGGGATGGCTACACCTTC. Translated: CASSSPDRAGDGYTF.

The V and J genes are TRBV18 and TRBJ1-1, with D possibly matching TRBD1 (6 bases). Between the trimmed V and J ends, which lost 2 bases and 11 bases, there was a span of 15 bases. Germline V lookup: CDR1 KGHSH, CDR2 LQKENI. This CDR3 has 13 amino acids. CDR3: CASSPGFGGPAFF. The CDR3 DNA follows: TGTGCCAGCTCACCAGGTTTCGGGGGGCCGGCTTTCTTT. The full variable domain, in which reference TRBV18 and TRBJ1-1 provide the parts outside the CDR3, is NAGVMQNPRHLVRRRGQEARLRCSPMKGHSHVYWYRQLPEEGLKFMVYLQKENIIDESGMPKERFSAEFPKEGPSILRIQQVVRGDSAAYFCASSPGFGGPAFFGQGTRLTVV.

The genes are TRBV7-9 and TRBJ1-4; 10 nucleotides line up with TRBD1. J was trimmed by 0 bases and V by 6 bases; bases with no gene match: 10. The CDR3 has 18 residues. Germline CDR1 is SEHNR and CDR2 is FQNEAQ (reference sequence). CDR3 region: CASRPTGTGVSTNEKLFF. CDR3 sequence (DNA): TGTGCCAGCAGACCAACCGGGACAGGGGTATCAACTAATGAAAAACTGTTTTTT.

The chain recombines TRBV5-1 with TRBJ1-1; D might be TRBD1 (5 bases). The CDR3 totals 14 residues. Germline assignment: CDR1 SGHRS and CDR2 YFSETQ. V was pared by 4 bases and J by 0 bases, with 10 bases between. CDR3 DNA: TGCGCCAGCAGCGTCGACAGCTTGAACACTGAAGCTTTCTTT. Its translation: CASSVDSLNTEAFF.

The CDR3 sequence: CASSEVSGRGRDQPQHF. The DNA of the CDR3 is TGTGCCAGCAGTGAAGTGTCGGGCAGGGGGCGAGATCAGCCCCAGCATTTT. The V gene is TRBV6-1, the J gene TRBJ1-5; 8 positions agree with TRBD1. The CDR3 totals 17 residues. J was trimmed by 5 bases and V by 1 base; bases with no gene match: 10. CDR1 MNHNS and CDR2 SASEGT come from the germline V gene.

Comments on this clone: Its ends do not fully match the called genes, so a read error is possible. This chain connects TRBV29-1 to TRBJ1-2; D call uncertain. CDR1 is SQVTM, CDR2 ANQGSEA, per germline. The CDR3 has 12 amino acids. The DNA of the CDR3 is TGCAGCGTTGAGGCCGGCCGTCCGGCTAGAATCTTC. Its translation: CSVEAGRPARIF.

This rearrangement joins TRBV7-3 to TRBJ2-3, with unresolved D. There are 14 residues in the CDR3. Trimming took 5 bases from V and 2 from J, leaving 11 bases between them. Germline CDR1 is SGHTA and CDR2 is FQGTGA. The CDR3 loop reads CASSQNGLTDTQYF. The CDR3, as DNA: TGTGCCAGCAGCCAAAATGGGCTCACAGATACGCAGTATTTT.

The rearrangement uses TRBV4-1 and TRBJ1-2; D is ambiguous. The CDR3 is 10 amino acids. Germline CDR1 reads MGHRA; CDR2 reads YSYEKL. V lost 8 bases and J 8 bases, leaving 9 bases between the germline ends. The CDR3 sequence is CASAGQGYTF. The CDR3 region has the DNA TGCGCCAGCGCGGGCCAGGGCTACACCTTC.

The V and J genes are TRBV5-1 and TRBJ1-1; a weak D match, TRBD1 (5 bases). Trimming pared 1 base from V and 0 bases from J, leaving 13 bases between. Germline values: CDR1 SGHRS, CDR2 YFSETQ. The CDR3 is 16 amino acids. The CDR3 DNA sequence: TGCGCCAGCAGCTTGTTTAGGGGCGGGATGAACACTGAAGCTTTCTTT. Its protein product is CASSLFRGGMNTEAFF.

The rearrangement joins TRBV5-1 to TRBJ2-7, with D tentatively TRBD1 (6 bases). In germline, CDR1 is SGHRS, CDR2 YFSETQ. The CDR3 spans 14 residues. V was cut by 6 bases and J by 0 bases, with 13 bases left in between. In nucleotides, the CDR3 is TGCGCCAGCACCCCGTCGACAGGCTCCTACGAGCAGTACTTC. Protein: CASTPSTGSYEQYF.

V gene TRBV11-3 combines with J gene TRBJ1-5; 9 bases fit TRBD1. Trimming cost V 0 bases and J 6 bases; bases outside gene matches: 12. CDR1 and CDR2 (germline): SGHNT, YENEEA. The CDR3 length is 18 residues. CDR3: CASSLDHPGQGVSQPQHF. The CDR3 DNA sequence: TGTGCCAGCAGCTTAGATCATCCGGGACAGGGAGTAAGTCAGCCCCAGCATTTT.

This clone was seen a single time. This sequence joins TRBV5-1 and TRBJ2-7; TRBD1 might be the D (6 bases). Between the trimmed V and J ends, which lost 5 bases and 4 bases, there was a span of 7 bases. The CDR3 loop spans 11 amino acids. From germline, CDR1 is SGHRS and CDR2 YFSETQ. CDR3 bases: TGCGCCAGCAGAGACAGGTACGAGCAGTACTTC. Translation gives CASRDRYEQYF. Full variable domain (missing parts from reference TRBV5-1 and TRBJ2-7): KAGVTQTPRYLIKTRGQQVTLSCSPISGHRSVSWYQQTPGQGLQFLFEYFSETQRNKGNFPGRFSGRQFSNSRSEMNVSTLELGDSALYLCASRDRYEQYFGPGTRLTVT.

The gene calls are TRBV7-9 and TRBJ2-7, with TRBD2 identical over 7 bases. Germline trimming cut 5 bases from V and 7 bases from J; bases unmatched to any gene: 11. The CDR3 runs 14 residues. The V gene's germline CDR1 is SEHNR and CDR2 FQNEAQ (reference sequence). The CDR3: CASSRLASEGEQYF. DNA of the CDR3: TGTGCCAGCAGCAGACTAGCCTCCGAGGGGGAGCAGTACTTC.

V gene TRBV5-8 combines with J gene TRBJ1-5; tentatively, D is TRBD1 (5 bases). This CDR3 contains 16 residues. Germline lookup yields CDR1 SGHTS and CDR2 YDEGEE. V was pared by 4 bases and J by 4 bases, with 18 bases between. The CDR3 region has the DNA TGTGCCAGCAGCCAAGGTTTTCGGGGGTCGAATCAGCCCCAGCATTTT. This sequence encodes CASSQGFRGSNQPQHF.

The chain uses TRBV5-6 and TRBJ1-4; D possibly corresponds to TRBD1 (5 bases). CDR1 SGHDT and CDR2 YYEEEE come from the germline V gene. Trimming took 4 bases from V and 8 from J, leaving 18 bases between them. The CDR3 has 15 residues. In nucleotides, the CDR3 is TGTGCCAGCAGCCCGGGGAGGGGCGCCCGGGAAAAACTGTTTTTT. It yields the protein CASSPGRGAREKLFF.

The sample holds one count of this clone. The chain employs TRBV5-1 and TRBJ2-7; 7 bases agree with TRBD1. CDR3 length: 14 residues. V was pared by 4 bases and J by 8 bases, with 12 bases of the junction left unmatched. The germline V gene has CDR1 SGHRS and CDR2 YFSETQ. CDR3 DNA: TGCGCCAGCAGCCCGTATGGGGACAGCGCCAAGCAGTACTTC. Translated, it gives CASSPYGDSAKQYF.

The J gene is TRBJ1-3, the V gene TRBV6-1; 10 nucleotides match TRBD1. The J call is doubtful: the DNA matches TRBJ2-2 better. Germline V CDR1 and CDR2: MNHNS, SASEGT. This CDR3 comprises 15 residues. The CDR3 DNA is TGTGCCAGCAGCAGACAGGGGGCAACGGTCGGGGAGCTGTTTTTT. The encoded protein is CASSRQGATVGELFF.

V is TRBV30 and J is TRBJ1-4, with D unresolved. Germline CDR1 GTSNPN, CDR2 SVGIG (reference sequence). The V gene lost 2 bases and the J gene lost 3 bases, with 10 bases spanning the gap. CDR3 length: 14 residues. The CDR3 loop reads CAWSTPVANEKLFF. CDR3 DNA sequence: TGTGCCTGGAGTACGCCGGTGGCTAATGAAAAACTGTTTTTT.

The rearrangement joins TRBV6-6 to TRBJ1-1; 7 positions match TRBD1. The CDR3 runs 13 residues. CDR1 and CDR2 from the germline V gene are MNHNY and SVGAGI (reference sequence). The CDR3 DNA follows: TGTCTTCTTGGGACAGCTATGAACACTGAAGCTTTCTTT. This encodes CLLGTAMNTEAFF.

The chain links TRBV19 to TRBJ2-1; maybe TRBD1 (6 bases). V lost 9 bases and J 0 bases, leaving 9 bases between the germline ends. Germline CDR1 and CDR2: LNHDA and SQIVND (reference sequence). The CDR3 length is 13 residues. CDR3 sequence reads: CASGTNSYNEQFF. CDR3 nucleotide sequence: TGTGCCAGCGGGACAAACTCCTACAATGAGCAGTTCTTC.

The rearrangement uses TRBV28 and TRBJ1-2, with 7 bases fitting TRBD1. Germline lookup yields CDR1 MDHEN and CDR2 SYDVKM. This CDR3 is built from 16 residues. Trimming removed 3 bases from V and 1 base from J; junction bases left unmatched: 8. The CDR3 coding sequence is TGTGCCAGCAGTTTTGGGGACAGAACCCTTAACTATGGCTACACCTTC. Translating it yields CASSFGDRTLNYGYTF.

The chain combines TRBV7-2 with TRBJ1-2, with a tentative D call TRBD1 (5 bases). Germline V lookup: CDR1 SGHTA, CDR2 FQGNSA. Deletions cut 6 bases from V and 3 bases from J, with 29 bases between. The CDR3 sequence is 19 residues long. The chain's CDR3 is CASRSDSNPFLRLYYGYTF. The CDR3 bases are TGTGCCAGCAGATCCGACAGCAACCCATTTCTTCGGTTGTACTATGGCTACACCTTC. Full variable domain (rest looked up from reference TRBV7-2 and TRBJ1-2): GAGVSQSPSNKVTEKGKDVELRCDPISGHTALYWYRQSLGQGLEFLIYFQGNSAPDKSGLPSDRFSAERTGGSVSTLTIQRTQQEDSAVYLCASRSDSNPFLRLYYGYTFGSGTRLTVV.